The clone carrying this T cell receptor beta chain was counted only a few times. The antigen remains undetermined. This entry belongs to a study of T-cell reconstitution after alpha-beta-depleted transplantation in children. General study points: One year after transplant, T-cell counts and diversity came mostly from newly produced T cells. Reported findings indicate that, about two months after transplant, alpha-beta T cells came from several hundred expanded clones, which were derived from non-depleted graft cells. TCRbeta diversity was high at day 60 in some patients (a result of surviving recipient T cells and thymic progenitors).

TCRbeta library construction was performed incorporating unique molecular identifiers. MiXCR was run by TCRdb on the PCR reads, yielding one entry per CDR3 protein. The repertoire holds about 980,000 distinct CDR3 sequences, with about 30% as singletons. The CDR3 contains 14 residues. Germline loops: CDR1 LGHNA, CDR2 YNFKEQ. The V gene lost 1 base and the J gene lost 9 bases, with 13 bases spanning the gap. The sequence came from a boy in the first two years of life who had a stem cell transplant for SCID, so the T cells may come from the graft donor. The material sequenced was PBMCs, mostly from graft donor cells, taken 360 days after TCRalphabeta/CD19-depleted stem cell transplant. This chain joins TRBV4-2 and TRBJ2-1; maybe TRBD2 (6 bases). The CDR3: CASSQVRVTSEQFF. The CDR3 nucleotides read TGTGCCAGCAGCCAAGTTAGAGTGACTAGTGAGCAGTTCTTC.